These 3 T cell receptor beta chains originate from one sample sequenced in a study of OX40 agonist ivuxolimab in advanced cancers. Only in-frame clones appear in the TCRdb table, and some are missing; sequencing was by immunoSEQ multiplex PCR. The sample records some 90,000 clones, 91% being singletons. The material was CD4+ or CD8+ T cells sorted from blood, obtained in a trial of the OX40 agonist ivuxolimab. The receptors were sampled from an adult with an advanced solid tumor such as melanoma, head and neck, liver or kidney cancer.

Here the CDR3 reads CASSVEHYTGELFF. The CDR3 DNA is TGTGCCAGCAGCGTAGAACATTACACCGGGGAGCTGTTTTTT. This chain links TRBV9 with TRBJ2-2; D remains unclear. V lost 0 bases and J lost 3, with 6 bases in between. There are 14 residues in the CDR3. Germline loops: CDR1 SGDLS, CDR2 YYNGEE.

The J gene is TRBJ2-5, the V gene TRBV28; D uncertain. This CDR3 spans 12 amino acids. The V and J ends lost 7 bases and 3 bases respectively, with 9 bases between them. Germline V gene data show CDR1 as MDHEN and CDR2 as SYDVKM. CDR3 sequence reads: CASTTNEETQYF. The CDR3 DNA is TGTGCCAGCACAACAAATGAAGAGACCCAGTACTTC.

The chain employs TRBV5-1 and TRBJ2-3; perhaps TRBD1 as D (5 bases). This CDR3 spans 17 amino acids. The germline V gene has CDR1 SGHRS and CDR2 YFSETQ. V lost 2 bases to trimming and J lost 0 bases, with 16 bases between them. The CDR3 DNA sequence: TGCGCCAGCAGCTTAGTAACGACAGTTTCTAGCACAGATACGCAGTATTTT. Residues: CASSLVTTVSSTDTQYF.